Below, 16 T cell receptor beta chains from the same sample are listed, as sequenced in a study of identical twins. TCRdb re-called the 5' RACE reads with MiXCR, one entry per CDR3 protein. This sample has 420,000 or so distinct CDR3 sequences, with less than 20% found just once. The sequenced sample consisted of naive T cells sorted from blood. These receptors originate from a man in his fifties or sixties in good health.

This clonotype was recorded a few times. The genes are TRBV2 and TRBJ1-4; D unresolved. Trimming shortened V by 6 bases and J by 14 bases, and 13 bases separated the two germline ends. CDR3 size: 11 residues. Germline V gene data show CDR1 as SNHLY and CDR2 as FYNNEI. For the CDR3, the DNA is TGTGCCAGCAGAGTGAAAGGGAGGCTGTTTTTT. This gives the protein CASRVKGRLFF.

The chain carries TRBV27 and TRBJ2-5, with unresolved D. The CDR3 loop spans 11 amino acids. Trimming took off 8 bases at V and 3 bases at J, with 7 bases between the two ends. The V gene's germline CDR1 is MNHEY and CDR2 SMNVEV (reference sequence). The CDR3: CASPLEETQYF. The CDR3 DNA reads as TGTGCCAGCCCCCTTGAAGAGACCCAGTACTTC.

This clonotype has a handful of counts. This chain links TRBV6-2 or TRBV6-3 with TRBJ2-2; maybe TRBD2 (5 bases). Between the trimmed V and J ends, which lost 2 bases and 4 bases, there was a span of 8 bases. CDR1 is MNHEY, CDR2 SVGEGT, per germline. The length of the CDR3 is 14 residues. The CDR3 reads CASSYRGFTGELFF. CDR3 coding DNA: TGTGCCAGCAGTTACCGCGGGTTCACCGGGGAGCTGTTTTTT.

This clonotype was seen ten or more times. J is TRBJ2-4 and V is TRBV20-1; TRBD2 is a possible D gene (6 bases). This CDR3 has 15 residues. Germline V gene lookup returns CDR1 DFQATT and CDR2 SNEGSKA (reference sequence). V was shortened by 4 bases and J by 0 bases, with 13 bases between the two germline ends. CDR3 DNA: TGCAGTGCTATCCAGAGCGGGCGAGCCAAAAACATTCAGTACTTC. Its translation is CSAIQSGRAKNIQYF.

The CDR3 protein is CASSLAEFDYEQYF. CDR3 nucleotide sequence: TGTGCCAGCAGCTTAGCGGAGTTCGACTACGAGCAGTACTTC. The rearrangement links TRBV6-5 to TRBJ2-7; possible D gene TRBD2, 6 bases. Trimming took off 6 bases at V and 3 bases at J, with 15 bases between the two ends. Per germline, CDR1 MNHEY and CDR2 SVGAGI. CDR3 size: 14 residues.

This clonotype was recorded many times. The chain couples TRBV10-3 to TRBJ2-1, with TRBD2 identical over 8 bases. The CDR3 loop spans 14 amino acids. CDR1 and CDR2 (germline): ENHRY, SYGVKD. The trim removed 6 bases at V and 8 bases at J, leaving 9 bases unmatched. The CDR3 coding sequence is TGTGCCATCAGAGAGAAAGCGGGGGAGGATGAGCAGTTCTTC. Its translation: CAIREKAGEDEQFF.

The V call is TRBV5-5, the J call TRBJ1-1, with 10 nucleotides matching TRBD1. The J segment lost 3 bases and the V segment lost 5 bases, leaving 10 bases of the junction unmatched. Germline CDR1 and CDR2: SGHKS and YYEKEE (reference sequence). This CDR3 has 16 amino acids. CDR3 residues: CASRAHVGQGYTEAFF. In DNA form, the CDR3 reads TGTGCCAGCAGGGCGCATGTGGGACAGGGGTACACTGAAGCTTTCTTT.

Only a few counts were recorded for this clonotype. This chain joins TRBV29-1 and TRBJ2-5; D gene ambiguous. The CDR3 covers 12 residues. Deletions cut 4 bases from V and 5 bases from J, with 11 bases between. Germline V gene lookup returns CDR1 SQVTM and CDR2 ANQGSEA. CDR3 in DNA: TGCAGCGTTGTTACGGCCGGGGAGACCCAGTACTTC. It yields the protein CSVVTAGETQYF.

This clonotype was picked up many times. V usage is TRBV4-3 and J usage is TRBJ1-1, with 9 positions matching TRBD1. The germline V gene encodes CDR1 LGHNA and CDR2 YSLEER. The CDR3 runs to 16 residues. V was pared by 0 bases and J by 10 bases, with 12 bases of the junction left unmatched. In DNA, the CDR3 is TGCGCCAGCAGCCAAGAAAGCCGGACAGGGGCGGAGAGAGCTTTCTTT. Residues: CASSQESRTGAERAFF.

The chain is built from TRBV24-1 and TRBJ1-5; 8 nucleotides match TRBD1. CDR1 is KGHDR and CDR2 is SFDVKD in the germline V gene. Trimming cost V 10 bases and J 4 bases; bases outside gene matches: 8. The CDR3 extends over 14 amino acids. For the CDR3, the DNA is TGTGCCACGAGCAGACAGGGGTGGAATCAGCCCCAGCATTTT. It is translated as CATSRQGWNQPQHF.

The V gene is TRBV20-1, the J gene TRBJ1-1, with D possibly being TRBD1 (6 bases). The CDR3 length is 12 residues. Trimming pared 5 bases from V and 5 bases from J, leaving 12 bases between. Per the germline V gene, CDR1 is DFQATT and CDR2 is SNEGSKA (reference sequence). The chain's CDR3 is CSARLQGTEAFF. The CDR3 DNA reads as TGCAGTGCTCGACTACAGGGTACTGAAGCTTTCTTT.

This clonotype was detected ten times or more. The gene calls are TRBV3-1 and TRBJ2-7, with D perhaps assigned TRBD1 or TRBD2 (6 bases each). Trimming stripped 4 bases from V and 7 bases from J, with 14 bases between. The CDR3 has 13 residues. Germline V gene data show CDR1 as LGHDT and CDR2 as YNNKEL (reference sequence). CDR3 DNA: TGTGCCAGCAGCCGAAGGGGGGAGAGAGAGCAGTACTTC. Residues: CASSRRGEREQYF.

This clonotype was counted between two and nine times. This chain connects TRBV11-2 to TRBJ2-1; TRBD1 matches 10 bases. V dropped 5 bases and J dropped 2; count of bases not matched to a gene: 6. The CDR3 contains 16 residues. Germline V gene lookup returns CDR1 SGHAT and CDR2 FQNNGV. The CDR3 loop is CASSQGGQGPYNEQFF. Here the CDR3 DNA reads TGTGCCAGCAGCCAAGGGGGACAGGGGCCCTACAATGAGCAGTTCTTC.

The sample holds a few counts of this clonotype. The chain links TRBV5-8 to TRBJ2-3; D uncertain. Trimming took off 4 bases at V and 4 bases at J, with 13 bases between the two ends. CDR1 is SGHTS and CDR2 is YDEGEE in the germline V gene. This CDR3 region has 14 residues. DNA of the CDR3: TGTGCCAGCAGCCAGAGGTGGATCCCAGATACGCAGTATTTT. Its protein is CASSQRWIPDTQYF.

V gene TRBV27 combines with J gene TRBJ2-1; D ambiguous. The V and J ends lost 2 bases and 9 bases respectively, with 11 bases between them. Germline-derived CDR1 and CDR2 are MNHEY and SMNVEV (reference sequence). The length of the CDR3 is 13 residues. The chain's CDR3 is CASSLQRWAEQFF. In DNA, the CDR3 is TGTGCCAGCAGTTTACAGAGGTGGGCTGAGCAGTTCTTC.

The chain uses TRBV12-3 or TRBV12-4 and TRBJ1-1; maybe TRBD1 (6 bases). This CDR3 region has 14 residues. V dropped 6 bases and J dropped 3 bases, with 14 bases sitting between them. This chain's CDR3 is CASSPTGLDTEAFF. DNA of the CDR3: TGTGCCAGCAGCCCCACAGGGTTGGACACTGAAGCTTTCTTT.